This T cell receptor (beta chain) originates from a study of blood T cell repertoires in COVID-19. Study background: COVID-19 samples collected from the United States, Italy and Spain covered acute and convalescent phases.

Per the original data handling: Reference gene primers were amplified, and this amplification served to estimate nucleated cell counts. The assay was immunoSEQ multiplex PCR, and TCRdb's table has in-frame clones only and misses some. Clone size and the V and J calls come from that table; the DNA yielded D and trimming. In the table there are around 100,000 clones, 70% to 90% of which are singletons. The CDR3 runs to 14 residues. Deletions cut 3 bases from V and 1 base from J, with 8 bases between. Germline CDR1 MDHEN, CDR2 SYDVKM. This sequence originates from a man aged 50 or older in a cohort sampled during active COVID-19. The chain carries TRBV28 and TRBJ2-3, with D tentatively TRBD2 (6 bases). The specimen was peripheral blood. The CDR3 region is CASSLERGTDTQYF. In nucleotides, the CDR3 is TGTGCCAGCAGTTTGGAGCGGGGCACAGATACGCAGTATTTT.